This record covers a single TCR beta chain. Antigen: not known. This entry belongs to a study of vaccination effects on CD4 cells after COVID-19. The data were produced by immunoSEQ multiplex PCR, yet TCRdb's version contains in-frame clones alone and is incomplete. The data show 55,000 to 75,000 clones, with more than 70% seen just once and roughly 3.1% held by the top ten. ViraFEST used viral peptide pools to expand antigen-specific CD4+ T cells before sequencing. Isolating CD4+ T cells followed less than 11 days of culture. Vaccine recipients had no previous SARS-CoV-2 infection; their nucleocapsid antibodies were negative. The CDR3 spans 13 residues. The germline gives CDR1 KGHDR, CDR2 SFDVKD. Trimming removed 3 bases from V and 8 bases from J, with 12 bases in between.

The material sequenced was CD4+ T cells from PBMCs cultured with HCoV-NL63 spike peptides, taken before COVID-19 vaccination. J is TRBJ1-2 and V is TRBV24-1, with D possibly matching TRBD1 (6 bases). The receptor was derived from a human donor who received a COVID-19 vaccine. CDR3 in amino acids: CATSDTGTWGYTF. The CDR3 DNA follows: TGTGCCACCAGTGATACCGGGACATGGGGCTACACCTTC.